This T cell receptor beta chain was sequenced in a study of blood T cell repertoires in COVID-19. The CDR3 covers 13 residues. The germline gives CDR1 GTSNPN, CDR2 SVGIG (reference sequence). V was pared by 7 bases and J by 4 bases, with 7 bases of the junction left unmatched. Libraries were prepared by immunoSEQ multiplex PCR; TCRdb keeps only in-frame clonotypes and omits some of them. The sample carries under 300,000 clones, roughly nine tenths recorded once. What was sequenced was peripheral blood. The J gene is TRBJ2-7, the V gene TRBV30; 10 nucleotides match TRBD1. This clonotype was sampled from a man aged 60-69 years with acute or convalescent COVID-19. DNA of the CDR3: TGTGCCTCGAGGACAGGGGGACCTTACGAGCAGTACTTC. Translating gives CASRTGGPYEQYF.